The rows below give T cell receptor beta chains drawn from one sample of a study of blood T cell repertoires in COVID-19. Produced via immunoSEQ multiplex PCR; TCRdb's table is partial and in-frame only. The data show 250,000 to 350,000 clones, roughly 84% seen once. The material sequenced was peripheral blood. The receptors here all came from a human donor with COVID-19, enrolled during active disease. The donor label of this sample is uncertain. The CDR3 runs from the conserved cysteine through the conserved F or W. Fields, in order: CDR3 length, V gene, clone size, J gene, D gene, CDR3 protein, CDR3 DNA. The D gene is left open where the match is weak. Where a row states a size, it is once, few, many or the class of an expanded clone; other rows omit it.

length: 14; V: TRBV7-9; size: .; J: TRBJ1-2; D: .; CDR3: CASSFAGGAYGYTF; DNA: TGTGCCAGCAGCTTCGCGGGGGGGGCCTATGGCTACACCTTC
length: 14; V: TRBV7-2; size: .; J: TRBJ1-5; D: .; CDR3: CASSLGQSYQPQHF; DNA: TGTGCCAGCAGCTTAGGACAGAGCTATCAGCCCCAGCATTTT
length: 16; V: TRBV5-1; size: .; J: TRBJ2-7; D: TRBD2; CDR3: CASSSLLAGGRYEQYF; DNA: TGCGCCAGCAGCTCTTTACTAGCGGGAGGCCGTTACGAGCAGTACTTC
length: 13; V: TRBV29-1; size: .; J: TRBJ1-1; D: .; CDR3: CSVRISGGSEAFF; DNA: TGCAGCGTGAGGATATCGGGAGGTTCTGAAGCTTTCTTT
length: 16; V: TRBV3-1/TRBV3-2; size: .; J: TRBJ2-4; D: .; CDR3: CASSQRTTLAKNIQYF; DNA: TGTGCCAGCAGCCAAAGGACAACACTAGCCAAAAACATTCAGTACTTC
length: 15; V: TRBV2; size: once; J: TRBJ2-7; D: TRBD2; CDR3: CASSDRIGTTYEQYF; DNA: TGTGCCAGCAGTGATCGTATCGGGACTACCTACGAGCAGTACTTC
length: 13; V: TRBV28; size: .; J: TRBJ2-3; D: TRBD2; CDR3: CARSPRGGDTQYF; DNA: TGTGCCAGAAGCCCACGGGGGGGCGATACGCAGTATTTT
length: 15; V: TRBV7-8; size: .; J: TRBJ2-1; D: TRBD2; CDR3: CASSLNLAGENEQFF; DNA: TGTGCCAGCAGCTTAAATCTAGCGGGAGAAAATGAGCAGTTCTTC
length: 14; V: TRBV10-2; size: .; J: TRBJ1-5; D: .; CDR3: CASSWGPSNQPQHF; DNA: TGCGCCAGCAGTTGGGGGCCTAGCAATCAGCCCCAGCATTTT
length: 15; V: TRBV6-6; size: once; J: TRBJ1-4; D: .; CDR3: CASSLSQGTIEKLFF; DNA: TGTGCCAGCAGTTTATCGCAGGGGACCATCGAAAAACTGTTTTTT
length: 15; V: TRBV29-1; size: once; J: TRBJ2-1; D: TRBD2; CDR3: CSVEPGAGGSYEQFF; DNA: TGCAGCGTTGAACCGGGGGCGGGAGGTAGTTATGAGCAGTTCTTC
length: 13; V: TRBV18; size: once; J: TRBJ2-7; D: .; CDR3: CASGNTNSYEQYF; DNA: TGTGCCAGCGGTAACACCAACTCCTACGAGCAGTACTTC
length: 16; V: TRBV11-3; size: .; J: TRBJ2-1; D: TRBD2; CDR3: CASSFSGTSSYNEQFF; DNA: TGTGCCAGCAGCTTTTCCGGGACTAGCTCCTACAATGAGCAGTTCTTC
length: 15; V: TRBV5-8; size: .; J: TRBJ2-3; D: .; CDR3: CASSLSDQGTDTQYF; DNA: TGTGCCAGCAGCTTGTCGGACCAGGGGACAGATACGCAGTATTTT
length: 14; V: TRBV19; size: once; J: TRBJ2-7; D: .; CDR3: CASSIVGGPYEQYF; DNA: TGTGCCAGTAGTATAGTCGGAGGCCCCTACGAGCAGTACTTC
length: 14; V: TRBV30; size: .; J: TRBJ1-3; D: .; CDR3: CAWNPGTPLNTIYF; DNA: TGTGCCTGGAACCCCGGGACACCTTTGAACACCATATATTTT
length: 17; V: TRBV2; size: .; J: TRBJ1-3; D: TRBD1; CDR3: CASSEAQGGSSGNTIYF; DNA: TGTGCCAGCAGTGAAGCGCAGGGGGGAAGCTCTGGAAACACCATATATTTT
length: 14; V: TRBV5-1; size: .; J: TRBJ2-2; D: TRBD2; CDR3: CASSLSSGTGELFF; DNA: TGCGCCAGCAGCCTAAGTAGCGGGACCGGGGAGCTGTTTTTT
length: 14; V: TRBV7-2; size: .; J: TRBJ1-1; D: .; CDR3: CASSSGGGNTEAFF; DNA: TGTGCCAGCAGCTCGGGAGGGGGGAACACTGAAGCTTTCTTT
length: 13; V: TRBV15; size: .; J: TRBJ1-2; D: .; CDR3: CATSRDSRDSETF; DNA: TGTGCCACCAGCAGAGATAGCAGGGATTCAGAAACCTTC
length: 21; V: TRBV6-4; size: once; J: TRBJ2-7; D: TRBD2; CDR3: CASSDSKGDRPTSGRFYEQYF; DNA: TGTGCCAGCAGTGACTCGAAAGGGGACCGCCCGACTAGCGGGAGGTTCTACGAGCAGTACTTC
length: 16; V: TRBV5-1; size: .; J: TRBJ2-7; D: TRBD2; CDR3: CASSFTSGRAGREQYF; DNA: TGCGCCAGCAGCTTTACTAGCGGGAGGGCTGGTCGCGAGCAGTACTTC
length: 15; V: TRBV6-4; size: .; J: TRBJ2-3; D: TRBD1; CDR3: CASSSGTGSTDTQYF; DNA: TGTGCCAGCAGCTCCGGGACAGGGAGCACAGATACGCAGTATTTT
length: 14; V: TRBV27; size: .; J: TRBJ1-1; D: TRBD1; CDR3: CASRPRQGNTEAFF; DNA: TGTGCCAGCAGGCCTCGACAGGGTAACACTGAAGCTTTCTTT
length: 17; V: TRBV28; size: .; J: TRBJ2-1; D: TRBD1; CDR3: CASRAKFAGQGRNEQFF; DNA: TGTGCCAGCAGAGCCAAATTTGCGGGACAGGGTCGGAATGAGCAGTTCTTC
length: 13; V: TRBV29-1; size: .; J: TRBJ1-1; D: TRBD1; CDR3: CSVGTGGRTEAFF; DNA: TGCAGCGTAGGGACAGGGGGAAGGACTGAAGCTTTCTTT
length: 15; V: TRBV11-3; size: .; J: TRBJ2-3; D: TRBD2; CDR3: CASSLDSGSGNTQYF; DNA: TGTGCCAGCAGCTTAGATAGCGGGAGCGGGAATACGCAGTATTTT
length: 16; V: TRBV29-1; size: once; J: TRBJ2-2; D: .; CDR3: CSVEVVRGPRTGELFF; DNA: TGCAGCGTTGAAGTCGTGCGGGGCCCGAGGACCGGGGAGCTGTTTTTT